This TCR beta chain was identified in a study of blood T cells in healthy people across ages. Findings of the study overall: It was found that TCR beta diversity correlated strongly with the percentage of naive T cells.

The CDR3 loop spans 17 amino acids. V was pared by 6 bases and J by 0 bases, with 9 bases of the junction left unmatched. Germline V CDR1 and CDR2: SNHLY, FYNNEI. With a J-beta primer mix and a sample-barcoded 5' primer, a second PCR ran roughly 6 to 12 cycles. Unique molecular identifiers of 12 random nucleotides labeled each cDNA. TCRdb processed the 5' RACE reads anew with MiXCR; each CDR3 protein has one entry. This sample has about 640,000 distinct CDR3 sequences, with approximately 50% found just once. Researchers collected about 9.6 milliliters of peripheral blood from every single donor. Total RNA was extracted at no less than 5.5 micrograms per sample. This clonotype was recorded a few times. Its antigen remains unidentified.

This sequence was found in a man in his 60s in good health. The V and J genes are TRBV2 and TRBJ2-1; TRBD1 aligns across 9 bases. Material: blood. The CDR3 region has the DNA TGTGCCAGCAGACCGGGACAGGGCTTCCCCTCCTACAATGAGCAGTTCTTC. This codes for CASRPGQGFPSYNEQFF.